This is a list of T cell receptor beta chains from one sample in a study of cytomegalovirus exposure and HLA in healthy donors. Generated by immunoSEQ multiplex PCR, the TCRdb table keeps only in-frame clones and is missing some. The data show under 100,000 clones, and the top ten clones hold approximately 4.6%. Material: PBMCs. The source of these receptors is a young man in good health and CMV-seronegative. CDR3s include the opening cysteine and the closing phenylalanine or tryptophan. The order of the fields is D gene, V gene, J gene, CDR3 protein, CDR3 DNA. D genes are given only for firm matches.

D: .
V: TRBV6-6
J: TRBJ2-7
CDR3: CASSYSPSTSYYEQYF
DNA: TGTGCCAGCAGTTACTCCCCGTCTACTAGCTACTACGAGCAGTACTTC

D: TRBD2
V: TRBV30
J: TRBJ2-3
CDR3: CAWSVMQAGGPTDTQYF
DNA: TGTGCCTGGAGTGTAATGCAGGCGGGAGGGCCAACAGATACGCAGTATTTT

D: .
V: TRBV18
J: TRBJ1-1
CDR3: CASSPANSGSEAFF
DNA: TGTGCCAGCTCACCTGCCAATAGCGGGTCTGAAGCTTTCTTT

D: TRBD1
V: TRBV6-5
J: TRBJ2-7
CDR3: CATSRGLSFYEQYF
DNA: TGTGCCACCTCGAGGGGGCTAAGTTTCTACGAGCAGTACTTC

D: .
V: TRBV7-9
J: TRBJ2-7
CDR3: CASSSLQSSYEQYF
DNA: TGTGCCAGCAGCTCCCTACAGAGCTCCTACGAGCAGTACTTC

D: .
V: TRBV7-9
J: TRBJ1-2
CDR3: CASSLGRTNYGYTF
DNA: TGTGCCAGCAGCTTGGGCAGAACTAACTATGGCTACACCTTC

D: TRBD2
V: TRBV28
J: TRBJ2-5
CDR3: CASRRGGDQETQYF
DNA: TGTGCCAGCCGGCGGGGAGGGGATCAAGAGACCCAGTACTTC

D: .
V: TRBV9
J: TRBJ1-3
CDR3: CASSVGSSGNTIYF
DNA: TGTGCCAGCAGCGTAGGTAGCTCTGGAAACACCATATATTTT

D: TRBD2
V: TRBV19
J: TRBJ2-3
CDR3: CASSLTGLASTDTQYF
DNA: TGTGCCAGTAGTTTAACGGGACTAGCGAGCACAGATACGCAGTATTTT

D: TRBD1
V: TRBV6-4
J: TRBJ2-7
CDR3: CASSPSWGTGYEQYF
DNA: TGTGCCAGCAGTCCTTCATGGGGGACAGGCTACGAGCAGTACTTC

D: TRBD1
V: TRBV15
J: TRBJ1-2
CDR3: CATSRVSGQAYGYTF
DNA: TGTGCCACCAGCAGAGTAAGTGGACAGGCCTATGGCTACACCTTC

D: .
V: TRBV7-9
J: TRBJ2-7
CDR3: CASSPSYEQYF
DNA: TGTGCCAGCAGCCCGAGCTACGAGCAGTACTTC

D: .
V: TRBV27
J: TRBJ2-7
CDR3: CASSRDFPYEQYF
DNA: TGTGCCAGCAGTAGGGACTTTCCCTACGAGCAGTACTTC

D: .
V: TRBV7-8
J: TRBJ2-7
CDR3: CASSSQVGVEQYF
DNA: TGTGCCAGCAGCTCCCAGGTGGGTGTCGAGCAGTACTTC